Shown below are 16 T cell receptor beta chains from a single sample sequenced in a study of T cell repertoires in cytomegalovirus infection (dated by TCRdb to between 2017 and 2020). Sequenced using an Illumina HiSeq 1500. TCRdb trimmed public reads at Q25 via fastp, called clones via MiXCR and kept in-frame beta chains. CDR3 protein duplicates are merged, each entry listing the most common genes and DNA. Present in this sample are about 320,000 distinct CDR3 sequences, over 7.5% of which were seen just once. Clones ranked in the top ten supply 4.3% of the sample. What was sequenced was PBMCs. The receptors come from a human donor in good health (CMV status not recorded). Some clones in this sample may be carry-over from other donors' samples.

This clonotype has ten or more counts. The CDR3 DNA reads TGTGCCAGCAGCCATAGCGGGAGGGCCAACGGGGAGCTGTTTTTT. This translates into CASSHSGRANGELFF. J is TRBJ2-2 and V is TRBV7-2, with 11 bases fitting TRBD2. J gave up 7 bases and V 5 bases, and 6 bases lay outside the gene matches. This CDR3 is built from 15 residues. CDR1 SGHTA and CDR2 FQGNSA come from the germline V gene. The variable domain in full, with the rest retrieved from reference TRBV7-2 and TRBJ2-2, is GAGVSQSPSNKVTEKGKDVELRCDPISGHTALYWYRQSLGQGLEFLIYFQGNSAPDKSGLPSDRFSAERTGGSVSTLTIQRTQQEDSAVYLCASSHSGRANGELFFGEGSRLTVL.

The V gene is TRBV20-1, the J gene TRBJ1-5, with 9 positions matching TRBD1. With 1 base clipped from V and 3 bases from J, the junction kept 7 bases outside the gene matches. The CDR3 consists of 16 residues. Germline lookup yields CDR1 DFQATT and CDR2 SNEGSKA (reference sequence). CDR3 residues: CSARAPRDRVNQPQHF. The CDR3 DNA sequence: TGCAGTGCTAGAGCCCCTCGGGACAGGGTCAATCAGCCCCAGCATTTT.

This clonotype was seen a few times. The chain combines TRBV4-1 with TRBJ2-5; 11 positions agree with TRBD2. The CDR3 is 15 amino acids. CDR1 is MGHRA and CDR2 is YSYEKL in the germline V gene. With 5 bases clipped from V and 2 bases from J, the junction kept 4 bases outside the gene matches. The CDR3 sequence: CASSRLAGIQETQYF. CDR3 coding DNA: TGCGCCAGCAGCAGACTAGCGGGAATACAAGAGACCCAGTACTTC.

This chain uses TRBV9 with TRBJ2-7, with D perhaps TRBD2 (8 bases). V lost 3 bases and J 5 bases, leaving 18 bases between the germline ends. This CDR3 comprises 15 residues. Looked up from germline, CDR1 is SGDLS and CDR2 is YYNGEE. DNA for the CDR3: TGTGCCAGCAGCGCAACAGGGGCGGGAGGCGACGAGCAGTACTTC. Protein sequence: CASSATGAGGDEQYF. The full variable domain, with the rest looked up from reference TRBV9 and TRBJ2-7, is DSGVTQTPKHLITATGQRVTLRCSPRSGDLSVYWYQQSLDQGLQFLIQYYNGEERAKGNILERFSAQQFPDLHSELNLSSLELGDSALYFCASSATGAGGDEQYFGPGTRLTVT.

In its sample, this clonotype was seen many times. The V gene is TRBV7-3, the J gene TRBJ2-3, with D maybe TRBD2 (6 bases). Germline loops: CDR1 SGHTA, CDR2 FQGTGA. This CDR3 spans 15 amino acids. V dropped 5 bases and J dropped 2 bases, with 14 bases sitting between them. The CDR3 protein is CASSRVAGYTDTQYF. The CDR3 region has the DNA TGTGCCAGCAGCCGGGTGGCGGGATACACAGATACGCAGTATTTT.

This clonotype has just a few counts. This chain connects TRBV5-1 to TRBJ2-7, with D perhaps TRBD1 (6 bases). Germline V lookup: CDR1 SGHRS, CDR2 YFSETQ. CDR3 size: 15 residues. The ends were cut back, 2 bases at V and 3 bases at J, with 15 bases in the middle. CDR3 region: CASSFLSTGVYEQYF. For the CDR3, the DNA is TGCGCCAGCAGCTTCCTATCGACAGGAGTCTACGAGCAGTACTTC.

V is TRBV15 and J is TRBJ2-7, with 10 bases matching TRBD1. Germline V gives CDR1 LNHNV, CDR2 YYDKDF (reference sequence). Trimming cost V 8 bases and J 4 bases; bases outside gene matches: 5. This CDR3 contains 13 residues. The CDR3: CATRGDRGYEQYF. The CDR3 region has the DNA TGTGCCACCCGGGGGGACAGGGGTTACGAGCAGTACTTC. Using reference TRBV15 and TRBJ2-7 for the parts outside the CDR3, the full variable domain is DAMVIQNPRYQVTQFGKPVTLSCSQTLNHNVMYWYQQKSSQAPKLLFHYYDKDFNNEADTPDNFQSRRPNTSFCFLDIRSPGLGDTAMYLCATRGDRGYEQYFGPGTRLTVT.

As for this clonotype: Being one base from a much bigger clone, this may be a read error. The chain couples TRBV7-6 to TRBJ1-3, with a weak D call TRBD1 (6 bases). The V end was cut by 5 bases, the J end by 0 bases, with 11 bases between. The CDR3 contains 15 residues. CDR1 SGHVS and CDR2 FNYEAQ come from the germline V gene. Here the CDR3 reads CASSAGQSSGNTIYF. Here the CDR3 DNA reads TGTGCCAGCAGCGCCGGACAGAGCTCTGGAAACACCATATATTTT.

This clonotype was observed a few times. CDR3 DNA: TGTGCCAGCAGTTACCTTACAGGGGGCAGCTCCTACGAGCAGTACTTC. As protein: CASSYLTGGSSYEQYF. V usage is TRBV6-5 and J usage is TRBJ2-7, with 9 bases lining up with TRBD1. Unmatched junction bases numbered 5, after V lost 2 bases and J lost 0 bases. Germline loops: CDR1 MNHEY, CDR2 SVGAGI. The length of the CDR3 is 16 residues.

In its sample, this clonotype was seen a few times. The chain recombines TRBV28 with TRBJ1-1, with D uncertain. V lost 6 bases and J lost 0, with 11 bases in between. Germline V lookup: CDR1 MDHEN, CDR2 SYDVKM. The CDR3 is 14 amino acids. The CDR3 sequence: CASSPGALNTEAFF. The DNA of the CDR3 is TGTGCCAGCAGCCCCGGAGCATTGAACACTGAAGCTTTCTTT.

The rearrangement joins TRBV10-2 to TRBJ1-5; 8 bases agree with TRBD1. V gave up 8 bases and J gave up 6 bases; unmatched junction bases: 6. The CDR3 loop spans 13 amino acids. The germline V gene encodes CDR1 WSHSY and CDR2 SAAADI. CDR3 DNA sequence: TGCGCCAGCCAGGCAGGGGGCTTTCAGCCCCAGCATTTT. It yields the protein CASQAGGFQPQHF.

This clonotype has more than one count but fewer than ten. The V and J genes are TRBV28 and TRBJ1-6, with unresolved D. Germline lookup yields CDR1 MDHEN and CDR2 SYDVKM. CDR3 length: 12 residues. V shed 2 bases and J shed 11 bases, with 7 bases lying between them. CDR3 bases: TGTGCCAGCAGTTTACCCGTAGCACCCCTCCACTTT. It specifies CASSLPVAPLHF.

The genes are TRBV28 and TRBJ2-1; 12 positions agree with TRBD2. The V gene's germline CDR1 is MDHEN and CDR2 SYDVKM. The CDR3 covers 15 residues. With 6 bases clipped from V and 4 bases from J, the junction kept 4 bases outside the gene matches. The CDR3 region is CASRNGLAGYNEQFF. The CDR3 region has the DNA TGTGCCAGCAGAAACGGACTAGCGGGATACAATGAGCAGTTCTTC.

The CDR3 DNA is TGTGCCAGCAGCTCCCCCAGAAAATCTGGGGCCAACGTCCTGACTTTC. It specifies CASSSPRKSGANVLTF. The chain uses TRBV11-2 and TRBJ2-6; D gene ambiguous. Germline lookup yields CDR1 SGHAT and CDR2 FQNNGV. The V gene lost 4 bases and the J gene lost 1 base, with 11 bases spanning the gap. The CDR3 sequence is 16 residues long. The whole variable domain, filled in from reference TRBV11-2 and TRBJ2-6, reads EAGVAQSPRYKIIEKRQSVAFWCNPISGHATLYWYQQILGQGPKLLIQFQNNGVVDDSQLPKDRFSAERLKGVDSTLKIQPAKLEDSAVYLCASSSPRKSGANVLTFGAGSRLTVL.

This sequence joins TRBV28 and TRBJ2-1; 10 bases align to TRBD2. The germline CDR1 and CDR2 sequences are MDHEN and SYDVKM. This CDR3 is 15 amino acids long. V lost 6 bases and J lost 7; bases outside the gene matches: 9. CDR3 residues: CASSGGQAGGNEQFF. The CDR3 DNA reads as TGTGCCAGCAGCGGGGGACAAGCGGGGGGGAATGAGCAGTTCTTC.

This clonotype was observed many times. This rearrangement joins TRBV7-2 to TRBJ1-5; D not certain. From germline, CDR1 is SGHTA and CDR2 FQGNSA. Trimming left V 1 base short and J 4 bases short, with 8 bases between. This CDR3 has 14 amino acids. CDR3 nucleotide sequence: TGTGCCAGCAGCTTAGGGGCGGGGAATCAGCCCCAGCATTTT. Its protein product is CASSLGAGNQPQHF.